The present T cell receptor beta chain was sequenced within a study of blood T cell repertoires in COVID-19. Whole-study context: Whether acute or convalescent, the COVID-19 samples came from the United States, Italy and Spain. The analysed material was cDNA or gDNA that came from T cells, B-cell-depleted T cells, or PBMCs.

CDR1 is LNHNV and CDR2 is YYDKDF in the germline V gene (reference sequence). This CDR3 comprises 14 residues. With V trimmed by 4 bases and J by 4 bases, 5 bases remained unmatched. In the original analysis: Nucleated cell counts were estimated from reference gene primer amplification. The repertoire was sequenced with immunoSEQ multiplex PCR; TCRdb's copy has only in-frame clones and lacks some. V and J calls and clone size are copied from that table; D and trimming were computed from the DNA. Of more than 250,000 clones detected, 70% to 90% appear once; the ten largest clones hold less than 2.5%. This TCR was recovered from a man aged 25-40 years who had recovered from COVID-19. Sample: PBMCs or T cells enriched from blood (not recorded which). The chain carries TRBV15 and TRBJ2-3, with TRBD2 identical over 7 bases. The CDR3: CATSKRTSSDTQYF. CDR3 nucleotides: TGTGCCACCAGCAAAAGGACTAGTTCAGATACGCAGTATTTT. Complete variable domain (other parts from reference TRBV15 and TRBJ2-3): DAMVIQNPRYQVTQFGKPVTLSCSQTLNHNVMYWYQQKSSQAPKLLFHYYDKDFNNEADTPDNFQSRRPNTSFCFLDIRSPGLGDTAMYLCATSKRTSSDTQYFGPGTRLTVL.